These 10 T cell receptor beta chains share one sample of origin, sequenced in a study of cytomegalovirus exposure and HLA in healthy donors. Both 60 Vbeta primers and 13 Jbeta primers went into the PCR. The protocol was immunoSEQ multiplex PCR, while the TCRdb copy is restricted to in-frame clones and leaves out a portion. This table has about 160,000 clones, over 70% appearing once. Sequenced sample: PBMCs. The receptors shown here come from a man aged 25-45 years in good health and CMV-seronegative.

The chain couples TRBV2 to TRBJ2-5, with 7 positions matching TRBD1. Germline CDR1 SNHLY, CDR2 FYNNEI. This CDR3 comprises 14 residues. The trim removed 1 base at V and 1 base at J, leaving 0 bases unmatched. As DNA, the CDR3 is TGTGCCAGCAGTGAAGGACAGGGCCAAGAGACCCAGTACTTC. Protein sequence: CASSEGQGQETQYF.

The table lists this clone with a count of one. This chain joins TRBV18 and TRBJ2-1, with 13 nucleotides matching TRBD2. The CDR3 runs to 15 residues. V dropped 2 bases and J dropped 5; count of bases not matched to a gene: 0. Germline V lookup: CDR1 KGHSH, CDR2 LQKENI. CDR3 in DNA: TGTGCCAGCTCACCAGGGACTAGCGGGAACAATGAGCAGTTCTTC. This codes for CASSPGTSGNNEQFF.

Only a few counts were recorded for this clone. This chain links TRBV5-1 with TRBJ2-5, with D possibly TRBD2 on 5 matching bases. Germline CDR1 is SGHRS and CDR2 is YFSETQ. With 0 bases removed from V and 4 bases from J, the gap between germline ends came to 16 bases. The CDR3 has 16 amino acids. The CDR3 here is CASSLEGLAGRETQYF. CDR3 bases: TGCGCCAGCAGCTTGGAGGGTCTAGCTGGGAGAGAGACCCAGTACTTC.

This clone occurred once. The chain employs TRBV12-5 and TRBJ2-5; D ambiguous. The CDR3 sequence is 13 residues long. CDR1 and CDR2 (germline): LGHNT, FRNRAP. The V end was cut by 1 base, the J end by 5 bases, with 8 bases between. This chain's CDR3 is CASGLAGEETQYF. For the CDR3, the DNA is TGTGCTAGTGGTTTGGCCGGAGAGGAGACCCAGTACTTC.

This clone was seen a handful of times. V gene TRBV9 combines with J gene TRBJ2-2, with D unresolved. CDR1 and CDR2 from the germline V gene are SGDLS and YYNGEE. V lost 2 bases, J lost 1 base, and 6 bases lay in between. This CDR3 has 14 amino acids. CDR3 region: CASSVPGNTGELFF. In DNA, the CDR3 is TGTGCCAGCAGCGTTCCGGGGAACACCGGGGAGCTGTTTTTT.

The genes are TRBV6-5 and TRBJ1-1; D is unresolved. The V end lost 6 bases, the J end lost 6 bases, and 17 bases lay between the germline ends. Germline-derived CDR1 and CDR2 are MNHEY and SVGAGI. The CDR3 has 14 amino acids. The chain's CDR3 is CASSSQLSHPEAFF. The CDR3 DNA reads as TGTGCCAGCAGCTCACAGCTTTCTCACCCTGAAGCTTTCTTT.

The chain has TRBV29-1 and TRBJ1-1, with D uncertain. Between the trimmed V and J ends, which lost 6 bases and 11 bases, there was a span of 16 bases. Germline V gene lookup returns CDR1 SQVTM and CDR2 ANQGSEA. The CDR3 runs 11 residues. The CDR3 DNA sequence: TGCAGCGTCCTTATTAATCTTGTGGCTTTCTTT. It encodes CSVLINLVAFF.

The chain is built from TRBV29-1 and TRBJ2-2; the D gene is possibly TRBD1 (5 bases). Per germline, CDR1 SQVTM and CDR2 ANQGSEA. The CDR3 extends over 14 amino acids. Trimming took off 2 bases at V and 3 bases at J, with 10 bases between the two ends. The CDR3 nucleotides are TGCAGCGTTGAAAGTCAGGGCGACACCGGGGAGCTGTTTTTT. It is translated as CSVESQGDTGELFF.

Of note for this clone: One end of the junction fails to match germline, which may point to a read error. J is TRBJ1-1 and V is TRBV7-9; D gene ambiguous. The CDR3 spans 13 residues. Germline lookup yields CDR1 SEHNR and CDR2 FQNEAQ (reference sequence). For the CDR3, the DNA is TGTTCCAGCAGCCCTCGTCTGGACTCTGAAGCTTTCTTT. This codes for CSSSPRLDSEAFF.

This clone was seen more than once but under ten times. The chain has TRBV19 and TRBJ1-2, with 11 bases matching TRBD1. Germline V gives CDR1 LNHDA, CDR2 SQIVND (reference sequence). CDR3 length: 14 amino acids. V dropped 7 bases and J dropped 6; count of bases not matched to a gene: 7. The CDR3 is CASTLDRGQDGYTF. CDR3 coding DNA: TGTGCCAGTACCCTGGACAGGGGGCAAGATGGCTACACCTTC.